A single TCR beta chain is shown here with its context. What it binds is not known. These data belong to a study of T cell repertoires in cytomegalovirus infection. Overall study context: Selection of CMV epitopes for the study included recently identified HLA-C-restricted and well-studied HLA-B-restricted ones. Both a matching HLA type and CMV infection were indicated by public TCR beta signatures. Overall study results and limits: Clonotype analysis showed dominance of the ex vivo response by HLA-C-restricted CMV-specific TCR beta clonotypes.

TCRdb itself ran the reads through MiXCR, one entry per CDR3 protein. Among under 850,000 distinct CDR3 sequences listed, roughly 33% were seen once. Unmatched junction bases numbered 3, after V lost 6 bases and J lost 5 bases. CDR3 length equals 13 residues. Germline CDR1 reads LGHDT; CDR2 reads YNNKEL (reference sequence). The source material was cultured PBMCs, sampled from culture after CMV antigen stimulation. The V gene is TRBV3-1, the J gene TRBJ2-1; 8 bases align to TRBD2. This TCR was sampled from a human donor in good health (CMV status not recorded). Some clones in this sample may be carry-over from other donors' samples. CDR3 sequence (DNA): TGTGCCAGCAGATTAGCGGGACACAATGAGCAGTTCTTC. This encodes CASRLAGHNEQFF.